This is a list of T cell receptor beta chains from one sample in a study of Ad26.COV2.S vaccination and SARS-CoV-2 variants. The data were produced by immunoSEQ multiplex PCR, yet TCRdb's version contains in-frame clones alone and is incomplete. Of some 320,000 clones in the sample, roughly 86% were seen once. Sequenced material: peripheral blood, taken in a trial of Ad26.COV2.S vaccine versus placebo. The receptor set was obtained from a person between 18 and 60 years old who received the Ad26.COV2.S COVID-19 vaccine or a placebo. CDR3s include the opening cysteine and the closing phenylalanine or tryptophan. Fields, in order: J gene, clone size, V gene, D gene, CDR3 DNA, CDR3 protein. D genes are given only for firm matches. A row's size may be missing; if present it is once, few, many or a size class.

TRBJ2-5 | NA | TRBV7-9 | TRBD2 | TGTGCCAGCAGCGTAAGACTAGCGGGGGGCTTAGAGACCCAGTACTTC | CASSVRLAGGLETQYF
TRBJ1-6 | few | TRBV7-3 | TRBD1 | TGTGCCAGCAGCACCGGGACAGGCAATTCACCCCTCCACTTT | CASSTGTGNSPLHF
TRBJ2-5 | NA | TRBV5-1 | NA | TGCGCCAGCAGCAGATACCTACAAGAGACCCAGTACTTC | CASSRYLQETQYF
TRBJ1-6 | NA | TRBV30 | NA | TGTGCCTGGGGCAATAGTAGGCAGGGGAAGTTATCCCTCCACTTT | CAWGNSRQGKLSLHF
TRBJ1-6 | few | TRBV4-3 | TRBD1 | TGCGCCAGCAGCCGTACCGGGACAGGGGCTTCGGCCCTCCACTTT | CASSRTGTGASALHF
TRBJ2-2 | NA | TRBV14 | TRBD2 | TGTGCCAGCAGCCTAATTCGGAGCGGGGGGCCGCCCTCGAACACCGGGGAGCTGTTTTTT | CASSLIRSGGPPSNTGELFF
TRBJ1-2 | NA | TRBV6-5 | NA | TGTGCCAGCAGTTACAATTCCAGGGATGGTGGCTACACCTTC | CASSYNSRDGGYTF
TRBJ2-7 | NA | TRBV5-6 | NA | TGTGCCAGCTCTTTTCGGGGTGGCGGAGGGAACTACGAGCAGTACTTC | CASSFRGGGGNYEQYF
TRBJ2-3 | NA | TRBV6-4 | TRBD2 | TGTGCCAGCAGTGAGGGTGCGGGGGAGGCAGATACGCAGTATTTT | CASSEGAGEADTQYF
TRBJ1-4 | NA | TRBV12-5 | TRBD1 | TGTGCTAGTGGCCCTGGACAGGCGGATGAAAAACTGTTTTTT | CASGPGQADEKLFF
TRBJ2-1 | NA | TRBV7-2 | TRBD2 | TGTGCCAGCAGCTTAGCAGGGACTAGCGGCCAAAATGAGCAGTTCTTC | CASSLAGTSGQNEQFF
TRBJ1-2 | once | TRBV7-9 | NA | TGTGCCAGCAGCCAATTTGGGACGGTCAACTATGGCTACACCTTC | CASSQFGTVNYGYTF
TRBJ2-7 | NA | TRBV6-5 | NA | TGTGCCAGCAGTTACTCCCCAGGGATCACCTACGAGCAGTACTTC | CASSYSPGITYEQYF
TRBJ1-6 | NA | TRBV5-1 | NA | TGCGCCAGCAGTCTGGACCACACCCTGAACAATTCACCCCTCCACTTT | CASSLDHTLNNSPLHF
TRBJ2-2 | NA | TRBV7-9 | NA | TGTGCCAGCAGCTCCAGTGACTTGAACACCGGGGAGCTGTTTTTT | CASSSSDLNTGELFF
TRBJ1-1 | NA | TRBV5-1 | NA | TGCGCCAGCAGCTTGGGGGAGGCGAGCACTGAAGCTTTCTTT | CASSLGEASTEAFF
TRBJ2-7 | NA | TRBV4-3 | NA | TGCGCCAGCAGCCAAGATTCGCTAGCTCAGTCCTACGAGCAGTACTTC | CASSQDSLAQSYEQYF